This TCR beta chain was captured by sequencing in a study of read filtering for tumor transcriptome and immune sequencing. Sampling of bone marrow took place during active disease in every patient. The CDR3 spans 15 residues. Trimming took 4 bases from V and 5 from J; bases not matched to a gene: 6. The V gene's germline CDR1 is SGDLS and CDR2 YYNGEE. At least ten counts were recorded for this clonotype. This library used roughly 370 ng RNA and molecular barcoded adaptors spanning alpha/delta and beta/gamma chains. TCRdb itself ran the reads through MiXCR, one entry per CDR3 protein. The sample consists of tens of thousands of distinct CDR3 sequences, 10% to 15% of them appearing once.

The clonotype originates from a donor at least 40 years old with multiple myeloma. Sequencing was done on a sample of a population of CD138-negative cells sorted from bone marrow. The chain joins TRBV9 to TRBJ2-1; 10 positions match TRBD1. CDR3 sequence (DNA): TGTGCCAGCAGCCCTTCCGGGACAGGGGACAATGAGCAGTTCTTC. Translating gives CASSPSGTGDNEQFF.